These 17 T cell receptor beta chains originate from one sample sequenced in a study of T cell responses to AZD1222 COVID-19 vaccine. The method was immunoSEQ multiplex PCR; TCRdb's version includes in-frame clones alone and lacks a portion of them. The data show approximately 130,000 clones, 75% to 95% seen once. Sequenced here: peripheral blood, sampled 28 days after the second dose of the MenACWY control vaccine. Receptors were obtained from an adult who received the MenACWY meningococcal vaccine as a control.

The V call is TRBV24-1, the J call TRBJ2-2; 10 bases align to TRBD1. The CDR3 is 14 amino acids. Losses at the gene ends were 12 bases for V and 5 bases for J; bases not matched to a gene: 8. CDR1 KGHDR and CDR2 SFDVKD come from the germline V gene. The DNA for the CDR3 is TGTGCCTCAAGGGGACAGGGGCCAACCGGGGAGCTGTTTTTT. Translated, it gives CASRGQGPTGELFF.

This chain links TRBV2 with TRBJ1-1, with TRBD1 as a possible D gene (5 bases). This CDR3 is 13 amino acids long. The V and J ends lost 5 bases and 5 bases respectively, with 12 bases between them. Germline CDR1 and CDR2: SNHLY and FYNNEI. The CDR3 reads CASSYPGYTEAFF. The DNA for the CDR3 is TGTGCCAGCAGTTACCCAGGGTATACTGAAGCTTTCTTT.

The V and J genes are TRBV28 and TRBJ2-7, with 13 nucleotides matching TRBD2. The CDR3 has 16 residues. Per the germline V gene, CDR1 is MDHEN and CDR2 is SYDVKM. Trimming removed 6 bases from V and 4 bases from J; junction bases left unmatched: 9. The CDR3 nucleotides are TGTGCCAGCAGACCCGAGGGGACTAGCGGGATTTACGAGCAGTACTTC. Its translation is CASRPEGTSGIYEQYF.

CDR3: CASLSAGLQNTEAFF. CDR3 sequence (DNA): TGTGCCAGCTTGTCGGCAGGGCTACAGAACACTGAAGCTTTCTTT. The chain recombines TRBV28 with TRBJ1-1, with a weak D call TRBD1 (5 bases). Germline V CDR1 and CDR2: MDHEN, SYDVKM. The germline V and J ends were trimmed by 8 bases and 1 base, with 17 bases remaining between them. The CDR3 has 15 amino acids.

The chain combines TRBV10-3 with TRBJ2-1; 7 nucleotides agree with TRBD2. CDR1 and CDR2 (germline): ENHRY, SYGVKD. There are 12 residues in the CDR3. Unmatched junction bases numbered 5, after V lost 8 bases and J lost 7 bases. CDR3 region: CAIGGEVNEQFF. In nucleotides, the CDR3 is TGTGCCATCGGGGGGGAAGTTAATGAGCAGTTCTTC.

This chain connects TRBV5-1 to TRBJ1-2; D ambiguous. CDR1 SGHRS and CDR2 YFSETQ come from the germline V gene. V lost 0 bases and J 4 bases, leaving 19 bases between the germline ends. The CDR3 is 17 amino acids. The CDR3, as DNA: TGCGCCAGCAGCTTGGAGGCAAGCCAAGGGTACATCTATGGCTACACCTTC. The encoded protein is CASSLEASQGYIYGYTF.

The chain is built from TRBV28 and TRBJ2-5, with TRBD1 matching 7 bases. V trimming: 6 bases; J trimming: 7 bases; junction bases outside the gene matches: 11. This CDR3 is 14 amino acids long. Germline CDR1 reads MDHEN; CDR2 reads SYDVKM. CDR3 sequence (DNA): TGTGCCAGCAGGACGACAGGGAGAGTTGCGACCCAGTACTTC. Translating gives CASRTTGRVATQYF.

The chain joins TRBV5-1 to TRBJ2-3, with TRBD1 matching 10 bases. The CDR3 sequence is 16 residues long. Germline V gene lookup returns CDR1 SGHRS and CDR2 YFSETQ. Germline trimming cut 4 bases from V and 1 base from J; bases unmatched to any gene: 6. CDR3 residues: CASSQWGTGGTDTQYF. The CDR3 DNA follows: TGCGCCAGCAGCCAATGGGGGACAGGGGGCACAGATACGCAGTATTTT.

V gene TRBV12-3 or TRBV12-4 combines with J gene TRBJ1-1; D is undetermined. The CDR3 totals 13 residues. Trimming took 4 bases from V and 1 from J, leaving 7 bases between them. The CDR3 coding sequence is TGTGCCAGCAGTTCTGAGGCGAACACTGAAGCTTTCTTT. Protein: CASSSEANTEAFF.

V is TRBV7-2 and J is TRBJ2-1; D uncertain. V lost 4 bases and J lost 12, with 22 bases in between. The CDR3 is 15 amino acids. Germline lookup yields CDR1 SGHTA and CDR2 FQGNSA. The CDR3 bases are TGTGCCAGCAGCTCGTCACCAAACCAATTCACTACGCAGTTCTTC. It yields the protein CASSSSPNQFTTQFF.

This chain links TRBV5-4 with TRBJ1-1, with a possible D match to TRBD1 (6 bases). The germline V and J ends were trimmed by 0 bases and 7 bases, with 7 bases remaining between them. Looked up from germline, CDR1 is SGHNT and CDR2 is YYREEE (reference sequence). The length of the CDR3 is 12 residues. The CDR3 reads CASSLATGEAFF. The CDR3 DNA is TGTGCCAGCAGCTTGGCGACAGGTGAAGCTTTCTTT.

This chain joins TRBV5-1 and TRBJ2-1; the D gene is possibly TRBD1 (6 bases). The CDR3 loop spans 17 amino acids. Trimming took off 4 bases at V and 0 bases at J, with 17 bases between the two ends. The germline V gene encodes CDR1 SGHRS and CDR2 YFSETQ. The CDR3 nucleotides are TGCGCCAGCAGCACAGGGCGTGACAGCAGCTCCTACAATGAGCAGTTCTTC. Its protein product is CASSTGRDSSSYNEQFF. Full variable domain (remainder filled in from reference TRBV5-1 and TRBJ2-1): KAGVTQTPRYLIKTRGQQVTLSCSPISGHRSVSWYQQTPGQGLQFLFEYFSETQRNKGNFPGRFSGRQFSNSRSEMNVSTLELGDSALYLCASSTGRDSSSYNEQFFGPGTRLTVL.

In nucleotides, the CDR3 is TGTGCCAGCAGCTTAAGGACAGTCCATAATTCACCCCTCCACTTT. Protein sequence: CASSLRTVHNSPLHF. The rearrangement links TRBV13 to TRBJ1-6; a possible D gene is TRBD1 (6 bases). The CDR3 runs to 15 residues. V was trimmed by 2 bases and J by 5 bases, leaving 10 bases between them. Germline V gene data show CDR1 as PRHDT and CDR2 as FYEKMQ (reference sequence).

DNA for the CDR3: TGTGCCAGCAGCTTAGATCTTGGCGGGGGAAGAGCTTTCTTT. Residues: CASSLDLGGGRAFF. The V call is TRBV11-2, the J call TRBJ1-1, with a weak D call TRBD1 (5 bases). The CDR3 spans 14 residues. Germline CDR1 and CDR2: SGHAT and FQNNGV. The V gene lost 0 bases and the J gene lost 10 bases, with 15 bases spanning the gap.

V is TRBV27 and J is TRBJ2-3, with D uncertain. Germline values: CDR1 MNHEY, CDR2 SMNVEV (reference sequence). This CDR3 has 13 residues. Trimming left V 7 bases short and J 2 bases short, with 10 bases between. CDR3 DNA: TGTGCCAGCATTGACTGGGACACAGATACGCAGTATTTT. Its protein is CASIDWDTDTQYF.

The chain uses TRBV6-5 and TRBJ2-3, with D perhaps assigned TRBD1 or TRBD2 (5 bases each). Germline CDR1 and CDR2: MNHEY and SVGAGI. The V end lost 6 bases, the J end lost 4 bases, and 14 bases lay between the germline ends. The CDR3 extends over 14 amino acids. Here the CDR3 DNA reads TGTGCCAGCAGGTGGGGGACGGTATCAGATACGCAGTATTTT. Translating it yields CASRWGTVSDTQYF.

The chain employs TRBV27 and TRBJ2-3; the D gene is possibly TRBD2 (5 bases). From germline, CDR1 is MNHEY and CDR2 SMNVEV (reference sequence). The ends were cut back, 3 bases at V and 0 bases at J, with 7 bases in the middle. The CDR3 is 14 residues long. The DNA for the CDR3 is TGTGCCAGCAGTTTCAGCGGAAGCACAGATACGCAGTATTTT. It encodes CASSFSGSTDTQYF.